This T cell receptor (beta chain) was observed in a study of T cells in Graves' hyperthyroidism and ophthalmopathy. The overall study: It was at initial diagnosis, before any treatment, that peripheral blood was collected.

Patients with uncontrolled infections, other autoimmune diseases, pregnancy or lactation were excluded. The CDR3 runs to 15 residues. With V trimmed by 5 bases and J by 0 bases, 3 bases remained unmatched. Germline V gene sequence: CDR1 MGHRA, CDR2 YSYEKL. Study results and caveats: Stable hyperthyroidism and ophthalmopathy were separated using 13 V-J signatures. Most thyroid clonotypes expanded above 0.001 appeared in blood too.

RNA transcripts were the template for amplifying TCR beta CDR3 regions. With the HTBI primer set, the TCR CDR3 went through a first round of RT-PCR. Each CDR3 protein gets one entry after TCRdb re-called the multiplex PCR reads with MiXCR. The table has roughly 380,000 distinct CDR3 sequences, roughly an eighth seen once. This clonotype was detected ten times or more. Its matching antigen is unknown. Sequencing input: blood. The chain links TRBV4-1 to TRBJ1-3; TRBD1 agrees at 8 bases. The TCR sequence derives from a woman under 30 with Graves' hyperthyroidism. CDR3 sequence: CASSGQGHSGNTIYF. The CDR3 bases are TGCGCCAGCAGCGGACAGGGACACTCTGGAAACACCATATATTTT.